This paragraph reports one T cell receptor (beta chain). Its antigen is currently unknown. This may stem from a read error, because a much larger clone lies one nucleotide away. Production of TCR beta cDNA used around 460 ng total RNA together with a constant-region primer. Modified slightly, ARM-PCR produced TCR beta libraries over three nested multiplex PCR rounds. TRBV1-TRBV30 forward primers paired with a C-beta reverse primer were used in the first two PCR rounds, which ran roughly 10 cycles each. One entry per CDR3 protein results from TCRdb running MiXCR on the multiplex PCR reads. Of about 99,000 distinct CDR3 sequences in the sample, roughly 69% are singletons; the top ten hold around 9.1%. Germline values: CDR1 SGHRS, CDR2 YFSETQ. This CDR3 region has 12 residues. The data stem from a study of tumor-infiltrating lymphocytes in primary liver carcinoma. Points from the study as a whole: Less overlap was seen in tumor-adjacent and tumor-blood pairs than in tumor region pairs.

It was from roughly 20-30 mg of unsorted bulk tissue that RNA and DNA were co-extracted. The sequence came from a woman aged 60-75 years with primary liver carcinoma and hepatitis B virus infection. The chain combines TRBV5-1 with TRBJ2-2, with D hard to call. The specimen was liver tumor tissue from sampling region 5. Subset indicated: tumor region T5, tumor centre. CDR3 in amino acids: CTSSYNTGELFF. As DNA, the CDR3 is TGCACCAGCAGCTACAACACCGGGGAGCTGTTTTTT.